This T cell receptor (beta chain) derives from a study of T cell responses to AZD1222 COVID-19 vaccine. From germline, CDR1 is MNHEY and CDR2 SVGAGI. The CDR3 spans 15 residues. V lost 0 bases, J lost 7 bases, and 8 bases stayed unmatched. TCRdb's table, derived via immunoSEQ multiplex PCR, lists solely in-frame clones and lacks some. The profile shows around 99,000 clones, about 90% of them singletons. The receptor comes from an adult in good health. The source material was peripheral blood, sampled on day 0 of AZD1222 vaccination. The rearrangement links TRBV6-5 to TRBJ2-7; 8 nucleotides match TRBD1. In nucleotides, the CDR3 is TGTGCCAGCAGTTACTCGAGTCAGGGGGCGCGAGAGCAGTACTTC. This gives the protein CASSYSSQGAREQYF.